The 29 T cell receptor beta chains reported below all come from one sample, sequenced in a study of cytomegalovirus exposure and HLA in healthy donors. Vbeta (60) and Jbeta (13) primers were used in the PCR. Sequencing was performed with immunoSEQ multiplex PCR; in TCRdb, only in-frame clones are kept and a portion is missing. This sample has about 160,000 clones; about 77% occur once, and the top ten carry roughly 1.3%. Sequences were obtained from PBMCs. The receptor source for this set is a man younger than 45 in good health and CMV-seronegative.

This clone came up a few times. This sequence joins TRBV4-3 and TRBJ2-7; 11 bases align to TRBD2. CDR3 length: 14 residues. The V gene end was trimmed by 3 bases and the J gene end by 3 bases; junction bases not matched to a gene: 1. In germline, CDR1 is LGHNA, CDR2 YSLEER. The CDR3 coding sequence is TGCGCCAGCAGCCAGGGGACTAGCGGCTACGAGCAGTACTTC. Translated: CASSQGTSGYEQYF.

The V gene is TRBV13, the J gene TRBJ2-5, with a possible D match to TRBD1 (6 bases). V gave up 0 bases and J gave up 11 bases, with 16 bases separating them. The CDR3 has 14 amino acids. Per the germline V gene, CDR1 is PRHDT and CDR2 is FYEKMQ (reference sequence). The CDR3 spells CASSLGSTGWEQYF. The CDR3 coding sequence is TGTGCCAGCAGCTTAGGATCAACAGGGTGGGAGCAGTACTTC.

This sequence joins TRBV27 and TRBJ2-2; D ambiguous. Germline assignment: CDR1 MNHEY and CDR2 SMNVEV (reference sequence). The ends were cut back, 1 base at V and 7 bases at J, with 7 bases in the middle. CDR3 length equals 13 residues. The CDR3 region has the DNA TGTGCCAGCAGTTTATTCGTAGTCGGGGAGCTGTTTTTT. Translating it yields CASSLFVVGELFF.

The chain employs TRBV7-2 and TRBJ2-5, with 8 bases identical to TRBD1. This CDR3 comprises 15 residues. V shed 0 bases and J 5 bases; nucleotides not matched to a gene: 5. Germline assignment: CDR1 SGHTA and CDR2 FQGNSA. The CDR3 loop reads CASSLAGQGVETQYF. CDR3 coding DNA: TGTGCCAGCAGCTTAGCCGGACAGGGCGTGGAGACCCAGTACTTC.

The genes are TRBV19 and TRBJ1-3; tentative D call: TRBD1 (5 bases). The length of the CDR3 is 16 residues. V gave up 5 bases and J gave up 3 bases, with 17 bases separating them. Germline V gene data show CDR1 as LNHDA and CDR2 as SQIVND (reference sequence). In DNA, the CDR3 is TGTGCCAGTAGTGCCTCCAGGGCTAGAAGTGGAAACACCATATATTTT. Translation gives CASSASRARSGNTIYF.

As regards this clone: In the same sample, other DNA sequences code for this CDR3. The chain uses TRBV28 and TRBJ1-1; D not certain. Germline V gene data show CDR1 as MDHEN and CDR2 as SYDVKM. CDR3 length: 14 amino acids. Deletions cut 2 bases from V and 0 bases from J, with 7 bases between. CDR3 sequence reads: CASSLGQLNTEAFF. Here the CDR3 DNA reads TGTGCCAGCAGTTTAGGCCAGTTGAACACTGAAGCTTTCTTT.

This rearrangement joins TRBV7-9 to TRBJ1-2; 10 bases line up with TRBD1. The germline V gene has CDR1 SEHNR and CDR2 FQNEAQ (reference sequence). CDR3 length: 16 amino acids. The V gene end was trimmed by 5 bases and the J gene end by 4 bases; junction bases not matched to a gene: 10. CDR3 bases: TGTGCCAGCAGCCCTTCGGACAGGGGGATTGCCTATGGCTACACCTTC. Encoded protein: CASSPSDRGIAYGYTF.

With regard to this clone: It is likely a read error, because the conserved phenylalanine at the end of the CDR3 is missing. The chain joins TRBV2 to TRBJ2-4; D is unclear. The V end was cut by 3 bases, the J end by 7 bases, with 7 bases between. Germline CDR1 and CDR2: SNHLY and FYNNEI. The CDR3 is made up of 12 amino acids. The CDR3 DNA reads as TGTGCCAGCAGTGACGAGAGGAACATTCAGTACCTC. Protein sequence: CASSDERNIQYL.

The V call is TRBV5-5, the J call TRBJ2-5, with 13 bases matching TRBD2. V dropped 8 bases and J dropped 2; count of bases not matched to a gene: 6. The V gene's germline CDR1 is SGHKS and CDR2 YYEKEE (reference sequence). CDR3 size: 15 residues. The CDR3 bases are TGTGCCAGTAGAGGGACTAGCGGGGATCAAGAGACCCAGTACTTC. Its translation is CASRGTSGDQETQYF.

This clone turned up a few times. V is TRBV6-4 and J is TRBJ2-1; 9 nucleotides agree with TRBD2. V was clipped by 4 bases and J by 4 bases; unmatched bases: 8. This CDR3 region has 16 residues. Germline-derived CDR1 and CDR2 are MRHNA and SNTAGT. CDR3 amino acids: CASSGLPSGGYNEQFF. CDR3 DNA: TGTGCCAGCAGTGGGCTCCCGAGCGGGGGGTACAATGAGCAGTTCTTC.

This rearrangement joins TRBV5-1 to TRBJ1-2, with 7 bases lining up with TRBD1. The V and J ends lost 3 bases and 10 bases, in that order; junction bases with no gene match: 15. Germline V gene data show CDR1 as SGHRS and CDR2 as YFSETQ. The CDR3 has 15 residues. The CDR3 protein is CASSWGERQGEIYTF. The CDR3 DNA follows: TGCGCCAGCAGCTGGGGGGAAAGGCAGGGGGAGATCTACACCTTC.

V and J are TRBV7-2 and TRBJ1-3; a weak D match, TRBD1 (5 bases). The germline CDR1 and CDR2 sequences are SGHTA and FQGNSA. CDR3 size: 15 residues. The V end was cut by 4 bases, the J end by 3 bases, with 13 bases between. The DNA of the CDR3 is TGTGCCAGCAGCTCCCGGGGGTCCGGTGGAAACACCATATATTTT. It encodes CASSSRGSGGNTIYF. The variable domain in full, completed from reference TRBV7-2 and TRBJ1-3, reads GAGVSQSPSNKVTEKGKDVELRCDPISGHTALYWYRQSLGQGLEFLIYFQGNSAPDKSGLPSDRFSAERTGGSVSTLTIQRTQQEDSAVYLCASSSRGSGGNTIYFGEGSWLTVV.

The chain joins TRBV9 to TRBJ2-5; 7 bases align to TRBD1. There are 15 residues in the CDR3. Germline trimming cut 0 bases from V and 2 bases from J; bases unmatched to any gene: 4. Looked up from germline, CDR1 is SGDLS and CDR2 is YYNGEE. CDR3 residues: CASSVAPGQQETQYF. The CDR3 DNA sequence: TGTGCCAGCAGCGTAGCTCCGGGACAGCAAGAGACCCAGTACTTC.

The chain has TRBV5-5 and TRBJ2-2; TRBD1 is a possible D gene (5 bases). Germline V gives CDR1 SGHKS, CDR2 YYEKEE (reference sequence). The CDR3 spans 13 residues. V shed 6 bases and J shed 5 bases, with 11 bases lying between them. CDR3 protein: CASTQGYTGELFF. CDR3 DNA: TGTGCCAGCACTCAGGGTTATACCGGGGAGCTGTTTTTT.

The rearrangement joins TRBV18 to TRBJ2-7; 12 bases match TRBD2. V lost 0 bases to trimming and J lost 3 bases; unmatched junction nucleotides: 3. CDR1 is KGHSH, CDR2 LQKENI, per germline. The CDR3 loop spans 16 amino acids. The CDR3 DNA is TGTGCCAGCTCACCACCGCTAGCGGGAGGGGGCTACGAGCAGTACTTC. Amino acid sequence: CASSPPLAGGGYEQYF.

The chain is built from TRBV28 and TRBJ2-3; 10 positions agree with TRBD1. This CDR3 region has 18 residues. Trimming at V came to 6 bases and at J to 2 bases, leaving 14 bases not matched to a gene. The germline gives CDR1 MDHEN, CDR2 SYDVKM. CDR3 loop: CASSLIRTGGSNTDTQYF. The DNA for the CDR3 is TGTGCCAGCAGCCTTATAAGGACAGGGGGAAGTAACACAGATACGCAGTATTTT.

This clone has only a few counts. This chain links TRBV13 with TRBJ2-5, with D possibly being TRBD2 (7 bases). Per germline, CDR1 PRHDT and CDR2 FYEKMQ (reference sequence). The CDR3 runs to 13 residues. The V and J ends lost 3 bases and 5 bases respectively, with 10 bases between them. CDR3 DNA: TGTGCCAGCAGCTTCGGGGGGCGTGAGACCCAGTACTTC. Amino acids: CASSFGGRETQYF.

The CDR3 spells CASRPNTGGNQPQHF. The CDR3 DNA sequence: TGTGCCAGCAGACCGAATACAGGGGGCAATCAGCCCCAGCATTTT. This chain connects TRBV6-5 to TRBJ1-5; 7 nucleotides align to TRBD1. The V and J ends lost 6 bases and 2 bases, in that order; junction bases with no gene match: 7. This CDR3 is built from 15 residues. From germline, CDR1 is MNHEY and CDR2 SVGAGI.

Remarks on this clone: Other DNA sequences in this sample translate to the same CDR3. The chain combines TRBV5-1 with TRBJ2-5; TRBD2 aligns across 8 bases. CDR3 length: 14 residues. With V trimmed by 3 bases and J by 1 base, 2 bases remained unmatched. CDR1 and CDR2 (germline): SGHRS, YFSETQ. The CDR3 nucleotides are TGCGCCAGCAGCTCGGGGGGGGCCCAAGAGACCCAGTACTTC. Its translation is CASSSGGAQETQYF.

V gene TRBV7-6 combines with J gene TRBJ2-3; 7 nucleotides align to TRBD2. This CDR3 is 14 amino acids long. V gave up 2 bases and J gave up 14 bases; unmatched junction bases: 13. Germline CDR1 reads SGHVS; CDR2 reads FNYEAQ. This CDR3 reads CASSLKPGLERMYF. The CDR3 coding sequence is TGTGCCAGCAGCTTAAAACCCGGACTAGAAAGAATGTATTTT.

This rearrangement joins TRBV15 to TRBJ1-6; 10 positions agree with TRBD1. The germline CDR1 and CDR2 sequences are LNHNV and YYDKDF (reference sequence). V trimming: 5 bases; J trimming: 10 bases; junction bases outside the gene matches: 14. CDR3 length: 17 amino acids. The CDR3 is CATSEEGTGVILSPLHF. The CDR3 DNA sequence: TGTGCCACCAGCGAGGAAGGGACAGGGGTAATCTTATCACCCCTCCACTTT.

Written as DNA, the CDR3 is TGTGCCACCAGCAGGGGAGACAGCACAGATACGCAGTATTTT. Protein product: CATSRGDSTDTQYF. The chain recombines TRBV15 with TRBJ2-3; possibly TRBD2 for D (5 bases). Germline CDR1 LNHNV, CDR2 YYDKDF (reference sequence). The length of the CDR3 is 14 residues. Between the trimmed V and J ends, which lost 3 bases and 0 bases, there was a span of 7 bases.

The genes are TRBV5-6 and TRBJ2-3; D remains ambiguous. CDR3 size: 15 residues. The V end lost 7 bases, the J end lost 2 bases, and 17 bases lay between the germline ends. Germline V lookup: CDR1 SGHDT, CDR2 YYEEEE. In DNA, the CDR3 is TGTGCCAGCGACATCTTCCAGGCGAACACAGATACGCAGTATTTT. This translates into CASDIFQANTDTQYF.

This clone was seen just once. V gene TRBV6-5 combines with J gene TRBJ2-3; TRBD2 might be the D (6 bases). Germline V lookup: CDR1 MNHEY, CDR2 SVGAGI. Trimming took off 8 bases at V and 6 bases at J, with 12 bases between the two ends. This CDR3 region has 12 residues. Here the CDR3 DNA reads TGTGCCAGCCACCGAGGAGGGGATACGCAGTATTTT. Its protein product is CASHRGGDTQYF.

This clone was recorded once. CDR3 bases: TGTGCCAGCACTAGCGGGGGAGAACCGTCGAACACCGGGGAGCTGTTTTTT. Amino acids: CASTSGGEPSNTGELFF. The rearrangement links TRBV28 to TRBJ2-2; 10 bases match TRBD2. Germline V lookup: CDR1 MDHEN, CDR2 SYDVKM. The CDR3 totals 17 residues. Trimming at V came to 7 bases and at J to 0 bases, leaving 8 bases not matched to a gene.

The chain combines TRBV4-3 with TRBJ1-2, with TRBD1 identical over 8 bases. The CDR3 is 18 amino acids. CDR1 LGHNA and CDR2 YSLEER come from the germline V gene. V trimming: 1 base; J trimming: 7 bases; junction bases outside the gene matches: 17. The CDR3 nucleotides read TGCGCCAGCAGCCAAGGGATGGACAGGGCCGCAATAAAGGGTGGCTACACCTTC. Its protein is CASSQGMDRAAIKGGYTF.

The V call is TRBV15, the J call TRBJ1-4, with D possibly TRBD1 on 6 matching bases. The V and J ends lost 0 bases and 8 bases respectively, with 16 bases between them. This CDR3 region has 16 residues. Germline lookup yields CDR1 LNHNV and CDR2 YYDKDF (reference sequence). In nucleotides, the CDR3 is TGTGCCACCAGCAGAGATTGGGGGGGCGCTTCCGAAAAACTGTTTTTT. Protein product: CATSRDWGGASEKLFF.

The V gene is TRBV5-1, the J gene TRBJ2-3, with a tentative D call TRBD2 (5 bases). Per germline, CDR1 SGHRS and CDR2 YFSETQ. CDR3 size: 15 residues. Trimming pared 0 bases from V and 3 bases from J, leaving 11 bases between. The CDR3 region is CASSLDGGGTDTQYF. CDR3 nucleotides: TGCGCCAGCAGCTTGGATGGAGGAGGAACAGATACGCAGTATTTT.

The chain couples TRBV29-1 to TRBJ2-7; the match to TRBD2 covers 12 bases. The ends lost 5 bases at V and 0 bases at J; junction bases unmatched: 5. The CDR3 sequence is 15 residues long. Per germline, CDR1 SQVTM and CDR2 ANQGSEA. CDR3 nucleotide sequence: TGCAGCGTTACCCCGACTAGCGGGGGCTCCTACGAGCAGTACTTC. Translating it yields CSVTPTSGGSYEQYF.